This TCR beta chain was retrieved from a study of T cell changes during pregnancy in multiple sclerosis. The table came from immunoSEQ multiplex PCR; TCRdb's copy has only in-frame clones and leaves some out. This sample has 75,000 to 100,000 clones, with approximately 90% found just once. The V gene lost 4 bases and the J gene lost 6 bases, with 12 bases spanning the gap. This CDR3 region has 14 residues. Germline V gives CDR1 SGHTA, CDR2 FQGNSA. The sample here was peripheral blood, taken in the second trimester of pregnancy. The receptor's source is a female donor in good health, enrolled as a control in a pregnancy study. V gene TRBV7-2 combines with J gene TRBJ1-4; D is possibly TRBD1 (5 bases). CDR3 in amino acids: CASSYGGADEKLFF. The DNA of the CDR3 is TGTGCCAGCAGCTACGGGGGAGCGGATGAAAAACTGTTTTTT.